This is a list of T cell receptor beta chains from one sample in a study of blood T cell repertoires in COVID-19. Measured with immunoSEQ multiplex PCR; TCRdb has only the in-frame clones, and not every one. The table lists roughly 240,000 clones, 84% of them singletons. The material sequenced was peripheral blood. These TCRs come from a man aged 40-55 years who had recovered from COVID-19. CDR3s include the opening cysteine and the closing phenylalanine or tryptophan. Fields, in order: clone size, J gene, V gene, D gene, CDR3 DNA, CDR3 protein. A D gene is named only where the DNA matches it firmly. Only some rows state a clone size, as once, few, many or a class for expanded clones.

abundance: .; j_gene: TRBJ1-2; v_gene: TRBV30; d_gene: TRBD1; CDR3nt: TGTGCCTGGAGCGCCGGAGGAGGGGGCGGTGATGGCTACACCTTC; CDR3aa: CAWSAGGGGGDGYTF
abundance: .; j_gene: TRBJ2-7; v_gene: TRBV10-3; d_gene: TRBD2; CDR3nt: TGTGCCATCAGTGGGAGCGGGGGTGGCGACGAGCAGTACTTC; CDR3aa: CAISGSGGGDEQYF
abundance: .; j_gene: TRBJ2-5; v_gene: TRBV5-1; d_gene: .; CDR3nt: TGCGCCAGCAGCCCTGAGCTGCGGGTTGAGACCCAGTACTTC; CDR3aa: CASSPELRVETQYF
abundance: many; j_gene: TRBJ2-2; v_gene: TRBV4-1; d_gene: TRBD2; CDR3nt: TGCGCCAGCAGCCTGAACCCGGGGCGGGGGACCGGGGAGCTGTTTTTT; CDR3aa: CASSLNPGRGTGELFF
abundance: few; j_gene: TRBJ2-3; v_gene: TRBV18; d_gene: .; CDR3nt: TGTGCCAGCTCACCACAATTGCAGGGGTATACAGATACGCAGTATTTT; CDR3aa: CASSPQLQGYTDTQYF
abundance: .; j_gene: TRBJ1-6; v_gene: TRBV7-9; d_gene: .; CDR3nt: TGTGCCAGCAGCAGGAGTTATAATTCACCCCTCCACTTT; CDR3aa: CASSRSYNSPLHF
abundance: .; j_gene: TRBJ2-5; v_gene: TRBV6-6; d_gene: .; CDR3nt: TGTGCCAGCAGTCTCCTACGGGGTATTCAAGAGACCCAGTACTTC; CDR3aa: CASSLLRGIQETQYF
abundance: .; j_gene: TRBJ2-1; v_gene: TRBV23-1; d_gene: TRBD2; CDR3nt: TGCGCCAGCAGTCGGCAGCCTAGCGGGAGTGTACATGAGCAGTTCTTC; CDR3aa: CASSRQPSGSVHEQFF
abundance: .; j_gene: TRBJ2-7; v_gene: TRBV6-5; d_gene: .; CDR3nt: TGTGCCAGCAGTTACTCGGGCGGGACCCTCTACGAGCAGTACTTC; CDR3aa: CASSYSGGTLYEQYF
abundance: .; j_gene: TRBJ2-3; v_gene: TRBV5-1; d_gene: .; CDR3nt: TGCGCCAGCAGTCCGGGGGTGGGCACAGATACGCAGTATTTT; CDR3aa: CASSPGVGTDTQYF
abundance: .; j_gene: TRBJ1-6; v_gene: TRBV6-2/TRBV6-3; d_gene: TRBD1; CDR3nt: TGTGCCAGCAGTTACCGGGACAGGCATAATTCACCCCTCCACTTT; CDR3aa: CASSYRDRHNSPLHF
abundance: .; j_gene: TRBJ2-2; v_gene: TRBV5-1; d_gene: TRBD1; CDR3nt: TGCGCCAGCAAGGACAGGGGGACGGTTGGGACCGGGGAGCTGTTTTTT; CDR3aa: CASKDRGTVGTGELFF
abundance: .; j_gene: TRBJ2-2; v_gene: TRBV2; d_gene: TRBD2; CDR3nt: TGTGCCAGCCGCCGGGGGGCCGGGGAGCTGTTTTTT; CDR3aa: CASRRGAGELFF
abundance: .; j_gene: TRBJ2-2; v_gene: TRBV30; d_gene: .; CDR3nt: TGTGCCTGGAGTCCGCGACGGAGAACCGGGGAGCTGTTTTTT; CDR3aa: CAWSPRRRTGELFF
abundance: .; j_gene: TRBJ2-7; v_gene: TRBV2; d_gene: TRBD2; CDR3nt: TGTGCCAGCAGGGGGCTAGCGGGACTCAGCGAGCAGTACTTC; CDR3aa: CASRGLAGLSEQYF
abundance: few; j_gene: TRBJ1-1; v_gene: TRBV30; d_gene: .; CDR3nt: TGTGCCTGGAGTGTACAGGGAAATGAAGCTTTCTTT; CDR3aa: CAWSVQGNEAFF
abundance: .; j_gene: TRBJ2-3; v_gene: TRBV7-2; d_gene: .; CDR3nt: TGTGCCAGCAGCTTAGTCGCAGGAAGCACAGATACGCAGTATTTT; CDR3aa: CASSLVAGSTDTQYF
abundance: .; j_gene: TRBJ1-1; v_gene: TRBV29-1; d_gene: TRBD1; CDR3nt: TGCAGCGTTGGGACAGGACTCAACACTGAAGCTTTCTTT; CDR3aa: CSVGTGLNTEAFF
abundance: few; j_gene: TRBJ2-2; v_gene: TRBV7-9; d_gene: .; CDR3nt: TGTGCCAGCAGCCGTGCCCGGGACTTGAACACCGGGGAGCTGTTTTTT; CDR3aa: CASSRARDLNTGELFF
abundance: .; j_gene: TRBJ1-2; v_gene: TRBV6-6; d_gene: .; CDR3nt: TGTGCCAGCAGTTACGGCCGGGGAGGCGGCTACACCTTC; CDR3aa: CASSYGRGGGYTF
abundance: .; j_gene: TRBJ2-1; v_gene: TRBV5-6; d_gene: TRBD2; CDR3nt: TGTGCCAGCAGCTGGGGACTAGCGAGGCACAATGAGCAGTTCTTC; CDR3aa: CASSWGLARHNEQFF